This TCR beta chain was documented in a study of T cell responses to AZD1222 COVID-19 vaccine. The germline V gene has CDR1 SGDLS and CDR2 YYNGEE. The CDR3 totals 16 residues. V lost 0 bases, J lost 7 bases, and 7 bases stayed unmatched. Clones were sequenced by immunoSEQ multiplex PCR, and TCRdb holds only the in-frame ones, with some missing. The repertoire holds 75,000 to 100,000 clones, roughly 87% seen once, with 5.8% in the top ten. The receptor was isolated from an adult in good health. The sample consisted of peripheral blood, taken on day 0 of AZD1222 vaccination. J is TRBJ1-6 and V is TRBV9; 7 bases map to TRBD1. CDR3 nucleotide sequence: TGTGCCAGCAGCGTAGCCCCGACAGGGACAAATTCACCCCTCCACTTT. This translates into CASSVAPTGTNSPLHF. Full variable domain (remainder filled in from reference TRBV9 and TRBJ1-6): DSGVTQTPKHLITATGQRVTLRCSPRSGDLSVYWYQQSLDQGLQFLIQYYNGEERAKGNILERFSAQQFPDLHSELNLSSLELGDSALYFCASSVAPTGTNSPLHFGNGTRLTVT.